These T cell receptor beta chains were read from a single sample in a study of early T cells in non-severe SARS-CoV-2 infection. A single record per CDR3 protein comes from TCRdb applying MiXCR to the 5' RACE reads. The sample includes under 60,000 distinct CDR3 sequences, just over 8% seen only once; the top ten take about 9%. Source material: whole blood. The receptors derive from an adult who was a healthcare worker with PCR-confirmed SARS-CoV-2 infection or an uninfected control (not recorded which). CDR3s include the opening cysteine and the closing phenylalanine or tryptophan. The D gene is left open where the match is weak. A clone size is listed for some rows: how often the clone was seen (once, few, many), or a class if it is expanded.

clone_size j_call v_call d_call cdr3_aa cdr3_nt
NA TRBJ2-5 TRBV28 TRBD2 CASSLLAGDGQETQYF TGTGCCAGCAGTTTGCTAGCGGGGGATGGTCAAGAGACCCAGTACTTC
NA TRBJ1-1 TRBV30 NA CAWINSANTEAFF TGTGCCTGGATTAACAGCGCGAACACTGAAGCTTTCTTT
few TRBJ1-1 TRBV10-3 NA CASRPHMNTEAFF TGTGCCTCACGCCCCCACATGAACACTGAAGCTTTCTTT
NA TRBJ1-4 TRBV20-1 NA CSAMGLLGEKLFF TGCAGTGCTATGGGGCTTCTTGGGGAAAAACTGTTTTTT
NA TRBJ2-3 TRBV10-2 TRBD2 CASSPWRENTQYF TGCGCCAGCAGCCCTTGGCGGGAGAATACGCAGTATTTT
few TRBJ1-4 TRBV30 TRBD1 CAWTQSGPGTGNEKLFF TGTGCCTGGACCCAATCGGGTCCCGGGACAGGTAATGAAAAACTGTTTTTT
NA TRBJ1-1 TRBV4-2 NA CASSQGGAGTEAFF TGTGCCAGCAGCCAAGGGGGCGCTGGGACTGAAGCTTTCTTT
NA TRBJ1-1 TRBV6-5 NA CASIRVAGLNTEAFF TGTGCCAGCATCCGGGTTGCAGGGTTGAACACTGAAGCTTTCTTT
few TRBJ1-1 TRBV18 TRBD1 CASSPLDRTEAFF TGTGCCAGCTCACCCCTGGACAGGACTGAAGCTTTCTTT
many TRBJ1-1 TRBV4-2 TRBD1 CASSQDRGTEAFF TGTGCCAGCAGCCAAGACAGGGGGACTGAAGCTTTCTTT
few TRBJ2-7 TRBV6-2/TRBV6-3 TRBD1 CASSYLTGGATYEQYF TGTGCCAGCAGTTACCTGACAGGGGGAGCCACCTACGAGCAGTACTTC
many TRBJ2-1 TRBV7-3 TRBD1 CASSPGTGGSHQFF TGTGCCAGCAGCCCGGGGACAGGGGGCTCTCATCAGTTCTTC
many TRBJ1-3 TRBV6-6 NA CASSLLGTVSGSGNTIYF TGTGCCAGCAGTTTACTCGGGACGGTTTCGGGGTCTGGAAACACCATATATTTT
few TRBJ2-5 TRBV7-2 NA CASSLVVDQETQYF TGTGCCAGCAGCTTAGTGGTGGACCAAGAGACCCAGTACTTC
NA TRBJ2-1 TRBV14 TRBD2 CASSLLAGGLSEQFF TGTGCCAGCAGCCTACTAGCGGGGGGGCTTTCTGAGCAGTTCTTC
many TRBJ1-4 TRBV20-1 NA CSARDRETSNEKLFF TGCAGTGCTAGAGATCGAGAGACGTCTAATGAAAAACTGTTTTTT
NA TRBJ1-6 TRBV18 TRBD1 CASSPYDRGNSPLHF TGTGCCAGCTCACCTTACGACAGGGGCAACTCACCCCTCCACTTT
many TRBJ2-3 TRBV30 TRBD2 CAWTSGLAGTDTQYF TGTGCCTGGACAAGCGGACTAGCGGGCACAGATACGCAGTATTTT
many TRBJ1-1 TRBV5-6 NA CASSFGLGANTEAFF TGTGCCAGCAGCTTCGGATTGGGGGCGAACACTGAAGCTTTCTTT
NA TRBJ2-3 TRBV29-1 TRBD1 CSVEDRVHVTDTQYF TGCAGCGTCGAAGACAGGGTACATGTCACAGATACGCAGTATTTT
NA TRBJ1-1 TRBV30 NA CAWSVTGGYNTEAFF TGTGCCTGGAGTGTAACTGGGGGATATAACACTGAAGCTTTCTTT
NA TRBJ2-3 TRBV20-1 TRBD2 CSARPPGLAGPKYTQYF TGCAGTGCTAGACCCCCGGGACTAGCGGGACCGAAGTACACGCAGTATTTT
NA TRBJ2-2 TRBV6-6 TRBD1 CASSHGQVNTGELFF TGTGCCAGCAGCCACGGACAGGTCAACACCGGGGAGCTGTTTTTT
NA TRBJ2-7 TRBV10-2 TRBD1 CASRDRENYEQYF TGCGCCAGCAGGGACAGGGAAAACTACGAGCAGTACTTC
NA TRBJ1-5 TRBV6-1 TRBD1 CASSDRTGEGQPQHF TGTGCCAGCAGTGACCGGACAGGGGAGGGGCAGCCCCAGCATTTT
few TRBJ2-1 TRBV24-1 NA CATSVVGGYEQFF TGTGCCACCAGTGTCGTAGGTGGCTATGAGCAGTTCTTC
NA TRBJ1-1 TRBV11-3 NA CASSLMALNTEAFF TGTGCCAGCAGCTTAATGGCTCTGAACACTGAAGCTTTCTTT
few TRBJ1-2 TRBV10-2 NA CASATGPNYGYTF TGCGCCAGCGCGACAGGCCCTAACTATGGCTACACCTTC
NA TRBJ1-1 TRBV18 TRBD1 CASSTTGDTEAFF TGTGCCAGCTCAACGACAGGGGACACTGAAGCTTTCTTT
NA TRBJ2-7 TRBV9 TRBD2 CASSAGLAGYEQYF TGTGCCAGCAGCGCGGGACTAGCGGGCTACGAGCAGTACTTC
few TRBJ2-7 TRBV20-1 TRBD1 CSASPLGQGSYEQYF TGCAGTGCTAGCCCATTGGGACAGGGATCCTACGAGCAGTACTTC
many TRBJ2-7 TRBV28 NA CASSWAGSYEQYF TGTGCCAGCAGTTGGGCCGGGAGTTACGAGCAGTACTTC
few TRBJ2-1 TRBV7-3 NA CASSVSSQGTFEQFF TGTGCCAGCAGCGTCTCCTCACAGGGTACCTTTGAGCAGTTCTTC
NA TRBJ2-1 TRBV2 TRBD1 CASSETRQGFSEQFF TGTGCCAGCAGTGAAACGAGACAGGGTTTCAGTGAGCAGTTCTTC
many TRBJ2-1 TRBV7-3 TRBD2 CASSLKGTSGSHEQFF TGTGCCAGCAGCTTAAAGGGGACTAGCGGGAGTCATGAGCAGTTCTTC
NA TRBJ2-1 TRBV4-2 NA CASSRERTEYNEQFF TGTGCCAGCAGTCGAGAACGGACTGAATACAATGAGCAGTTCTTC
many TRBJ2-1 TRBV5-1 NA CASSLTVRGIPSYNEQFF TGCGCCAGCAGCTTGACGGTGCGAGGGATACCTTCCTACAATGAGCAGTTCTTC
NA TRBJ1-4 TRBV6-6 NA CASSYKQGGSEKLFF TGTGCCAGCAGTTACAAACAGGGAGGGAGTGAAAAACTGTTTTTT
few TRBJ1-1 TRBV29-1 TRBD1 CSGDRGLNTEAFF TGCAGCGGGGACAGGGGTTTGAACACTGAAGCTTTCTTT
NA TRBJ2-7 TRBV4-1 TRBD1 CASSQDWGQAYEQYF TGCGCCAGCAGCCAAGATTGGGGACAGGCCTACGAGCAGTACTTC
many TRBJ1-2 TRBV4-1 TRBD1 CASSQDPGQVLDGYTF TGCGCCAGCAGCCAAGATCCGGGACAGGTCCTAGATGGCTACACCTTC
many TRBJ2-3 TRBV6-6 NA CASGRPLLSTDTQYF TGTGCCAGTGGGCGCCCGTTGCTTAGCACAGATACGCAGTATTTT
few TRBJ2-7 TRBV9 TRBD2 CASSLGSGSPSSYEQYF TGTGCCAGCAGCCTAGGGAGCGGGAGCCCAAGCTCCTACGAGCAGTACTTC
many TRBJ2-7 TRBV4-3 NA CASSQGRLRGQYF TGCGCCAGCAGCCAGGGACGGCTACGAGGGCAGTACTTC
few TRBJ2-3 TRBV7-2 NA CASSPGSRGDTQYF TGTGCCAGCAGCCCAGGCTCCAGAGGCGATACGCAGTATTTT
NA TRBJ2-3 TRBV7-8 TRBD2 CASSFGLAGGPDTQYF TGTGCCAGCAGCTTCGGACTAGCGGGAGGGCCAGATACGCAGTATTTT
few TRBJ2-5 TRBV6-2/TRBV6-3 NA CASSYSKETQYF TGTGCCAGCAGTTATTCGAAAGAGACCCAGTACTTC
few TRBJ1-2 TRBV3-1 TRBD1 CASSQDAGGYGYTF TGTGCCAGCAGCCAAGATGCAGGGGGCTATGGCTACACCTTC
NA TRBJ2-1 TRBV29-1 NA CSVAWTKYNEQFF TGCAGCGTTGCCTGGACTAAATACAATGAGCAGTTCTTC
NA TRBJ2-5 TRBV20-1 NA CSAALETQYF TGCAGTGCGGCGCTGGAGACCCAGTACTTC
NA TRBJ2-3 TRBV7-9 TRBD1 CASSPLDRVVADTQYF TGTGCCAGCAGCCCCTTGGACAGGGTAGTCGCGGATACGCAGTATTTT